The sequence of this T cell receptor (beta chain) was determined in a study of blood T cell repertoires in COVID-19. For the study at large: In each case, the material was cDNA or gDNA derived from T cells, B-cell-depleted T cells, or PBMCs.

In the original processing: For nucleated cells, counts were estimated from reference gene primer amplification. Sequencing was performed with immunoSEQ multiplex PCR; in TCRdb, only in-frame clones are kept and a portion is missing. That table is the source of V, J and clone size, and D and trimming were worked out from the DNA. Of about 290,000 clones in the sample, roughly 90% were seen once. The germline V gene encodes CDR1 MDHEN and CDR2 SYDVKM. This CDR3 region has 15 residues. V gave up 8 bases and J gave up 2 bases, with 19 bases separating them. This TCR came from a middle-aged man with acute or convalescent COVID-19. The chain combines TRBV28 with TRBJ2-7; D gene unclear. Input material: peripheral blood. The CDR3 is CASSPVPFGPYEQYF. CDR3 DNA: TGTGCCAGCTCCCCCGTTCCGTTTGGGCCCTACGAGCAGTACTTC.